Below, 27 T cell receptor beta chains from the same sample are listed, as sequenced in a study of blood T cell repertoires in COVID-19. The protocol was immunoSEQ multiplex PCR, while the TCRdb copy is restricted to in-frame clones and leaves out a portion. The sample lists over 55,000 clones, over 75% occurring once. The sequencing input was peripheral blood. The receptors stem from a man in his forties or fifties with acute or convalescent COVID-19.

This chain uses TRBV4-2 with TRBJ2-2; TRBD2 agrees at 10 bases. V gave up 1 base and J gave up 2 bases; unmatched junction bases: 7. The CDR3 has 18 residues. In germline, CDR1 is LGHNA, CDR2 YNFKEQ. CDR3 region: CASSQGDLAGVNTGELFF. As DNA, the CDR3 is TGTGCCAGCAGCCAAGGAGACCTAGCGGGGGTTAACACCGGGGAGCTGTTTTTT.

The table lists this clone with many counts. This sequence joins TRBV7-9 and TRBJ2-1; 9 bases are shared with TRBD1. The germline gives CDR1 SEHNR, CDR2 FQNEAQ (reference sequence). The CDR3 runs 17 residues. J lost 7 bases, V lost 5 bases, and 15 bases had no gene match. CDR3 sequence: CASSPVFGTGTLNEQFF. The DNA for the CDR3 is TGTGCCAGCAGCCCCGTTTTTGGGACAGGGACGCTGAATGAGCAGTTCTTC.

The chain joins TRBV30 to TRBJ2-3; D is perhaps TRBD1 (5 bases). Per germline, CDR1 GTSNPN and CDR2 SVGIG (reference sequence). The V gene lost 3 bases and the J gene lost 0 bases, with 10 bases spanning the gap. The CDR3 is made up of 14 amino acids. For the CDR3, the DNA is TGTGCCTGGAGGACAGCCTCTAGCACAGATACGCAGTATTTT. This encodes CAWRTASSTDTQYF.

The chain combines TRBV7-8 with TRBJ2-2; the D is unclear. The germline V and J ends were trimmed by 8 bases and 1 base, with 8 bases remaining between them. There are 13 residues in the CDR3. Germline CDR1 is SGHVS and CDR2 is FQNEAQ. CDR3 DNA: TGTGCCAGCCGGTTTGGGAACACCGGGGAGCTGTTTTTT. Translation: CASRFGNTGELFF.

Written as DNA, the CDR3 is TGTGCCAGCAGCCTCAGCGGGGGCCTAGAGACCCAGTACTTC. Its protein product is CASSLSGGLETQYF. This chain links TRBV11-3 with TRBJ2-5, with 8 bases that match TRBD2. This CDR3 comprises 14 residues. V dropped 5 bases and J dropped 4; count of bases not matched to a gene: 6. The germline gives CDR1 SGHNT, CDR2 YENEEA.

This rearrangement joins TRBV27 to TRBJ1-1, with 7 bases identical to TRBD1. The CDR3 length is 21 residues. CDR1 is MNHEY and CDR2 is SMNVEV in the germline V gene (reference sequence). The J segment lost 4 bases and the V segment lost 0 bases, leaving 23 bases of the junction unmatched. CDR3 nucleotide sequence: TGTGCCAGCAGTTTATCATTCAGACTATCCCCACGGACAGGTTTACTCACTGAAGCTTTCTTT. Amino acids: CASSLSFRLSPRTGLLTEAFF.

CDR3 DNA sequence: TGTGCCAGCGGATTTCGGGGGAACACTGAAGCTTTCTTT. Its protein product is CASGFRGNTEAFF. V and J are TRBV2 and TRBJ1-1; unclear D gene. Germline assignment: CDR1 SNHLY and CDR2 FYNNEI. The ends were cut back, 8 bases at V and 1 base at J, with 11 bases in the middle. The CDR3 is 13 residues long.

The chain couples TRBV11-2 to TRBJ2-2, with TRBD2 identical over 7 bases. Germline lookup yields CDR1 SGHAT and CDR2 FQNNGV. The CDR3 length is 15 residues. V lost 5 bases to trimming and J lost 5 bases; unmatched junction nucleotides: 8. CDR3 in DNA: TGTGCCAGCAGCGCGTTGAGCGGGGCAACCGGGGAGCTGTTTTTT. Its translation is CASSALSGATGELFF. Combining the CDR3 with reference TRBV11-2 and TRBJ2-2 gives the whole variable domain EAGVAQSPRYKIIEKRQSVAFWCNPISGHATLYWYQQILGQGPKLLIQFQNNGVVDDSQLPKDRFSAERLKGVDSTLKIQPAKLEDSAVYLCASSALSGATGELFFGEGSRLTVL.

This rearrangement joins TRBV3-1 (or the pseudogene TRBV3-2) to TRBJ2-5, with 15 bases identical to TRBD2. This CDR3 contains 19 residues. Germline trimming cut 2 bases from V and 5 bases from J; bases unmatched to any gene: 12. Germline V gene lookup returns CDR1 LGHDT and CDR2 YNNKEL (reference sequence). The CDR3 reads CASSQIPGLAGGRLETQYF. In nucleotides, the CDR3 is TGTGCCAGCAGCCAAATTCCGGGACTAGCGGGGGGCCGGTTGGAGACCCAGTACTTC.

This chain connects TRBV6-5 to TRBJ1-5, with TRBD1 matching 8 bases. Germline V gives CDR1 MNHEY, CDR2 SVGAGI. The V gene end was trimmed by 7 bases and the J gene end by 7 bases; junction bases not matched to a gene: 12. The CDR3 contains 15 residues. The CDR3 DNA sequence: TGTGCCAGCAAGCTACCAGGGGGCGCTAGCCAGCCCCAGCATTTT. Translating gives CASKLPGGASQPQHF.

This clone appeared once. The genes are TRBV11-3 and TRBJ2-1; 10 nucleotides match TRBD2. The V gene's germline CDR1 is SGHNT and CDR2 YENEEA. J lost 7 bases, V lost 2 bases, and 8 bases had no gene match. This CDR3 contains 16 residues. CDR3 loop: CASSLKGSGGWNEQFF. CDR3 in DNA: TGTGCCAGCAGCTTAAAGGGTAGCGGGGGGTGGAATGAGCAGTTCTTC.

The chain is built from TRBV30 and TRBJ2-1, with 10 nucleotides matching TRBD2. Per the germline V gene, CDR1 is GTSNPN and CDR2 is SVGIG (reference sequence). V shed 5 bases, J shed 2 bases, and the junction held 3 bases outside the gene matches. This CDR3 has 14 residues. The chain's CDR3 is CAWFLAGAYNEQFF. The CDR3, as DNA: TGTGCCTGGTTTCTAGCGGGGGCCTACAATGAGCAGTTCTTC.

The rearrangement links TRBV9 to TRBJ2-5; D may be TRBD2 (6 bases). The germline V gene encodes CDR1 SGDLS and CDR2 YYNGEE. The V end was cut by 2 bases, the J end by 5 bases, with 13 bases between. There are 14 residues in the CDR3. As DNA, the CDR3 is TGTGCCAGCAGCGTGGGGGACTCTCGGGAGACCCAGTACTTC. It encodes CASSVGDSRETQYF.

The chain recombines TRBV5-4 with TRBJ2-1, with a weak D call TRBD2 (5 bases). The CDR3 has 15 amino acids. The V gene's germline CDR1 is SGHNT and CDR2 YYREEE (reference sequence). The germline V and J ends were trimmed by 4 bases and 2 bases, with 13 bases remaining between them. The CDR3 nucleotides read TGTGCCAGCAGCCAGGACCGGGGTGCCTACAATGAGCAGTTCTTC. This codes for CASSQDRGAYNEQFF. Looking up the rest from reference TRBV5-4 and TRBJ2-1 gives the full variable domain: ETGVTQSPTHLIKTRGQQVTLRCSSQSGHNTVSWYQQALGQGPQFIFQYYREEENGRGNFPPRFSGLQFPNYSSELNVNALELDDSALYLCASSQDRGAYNEQFFGPGTRLTVL.

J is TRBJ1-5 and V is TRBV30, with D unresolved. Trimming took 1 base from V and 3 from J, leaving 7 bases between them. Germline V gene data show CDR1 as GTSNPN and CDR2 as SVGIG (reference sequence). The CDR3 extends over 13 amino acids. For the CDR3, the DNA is TGTGCCTGGAGTGACGGAGACAATCAGCCCCAGCATTTT. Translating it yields CAWSDGDNQPQHF.

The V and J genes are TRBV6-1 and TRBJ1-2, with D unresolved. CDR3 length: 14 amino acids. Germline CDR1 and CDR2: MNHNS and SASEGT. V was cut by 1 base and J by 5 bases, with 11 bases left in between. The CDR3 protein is CASSEDPNLYGYTF. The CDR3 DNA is TGTGCCAGCAGTGAAGACCCTAACCTATATGGCTACACCTTC.

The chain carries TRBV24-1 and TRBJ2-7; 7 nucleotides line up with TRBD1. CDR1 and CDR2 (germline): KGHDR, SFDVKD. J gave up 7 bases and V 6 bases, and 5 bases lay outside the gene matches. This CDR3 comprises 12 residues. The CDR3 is CATSNRGLEQYF. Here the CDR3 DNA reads TGTGCCACCAGTAATAGGGGGCTGGAGCAGTACTTC.

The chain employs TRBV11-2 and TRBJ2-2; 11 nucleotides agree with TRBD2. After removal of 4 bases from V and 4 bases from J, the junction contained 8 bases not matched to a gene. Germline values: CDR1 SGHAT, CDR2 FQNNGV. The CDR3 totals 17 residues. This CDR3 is CASSSNSGGAGTGELFF. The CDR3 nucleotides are TGTGCCAGCAGCTCAAATAGCGGGGGGGCCGGCACCGGGGAGCTGTTTTTT.

CDR3 DNA: TGCGCCAGCAGATCAGCGGGGGGCCTGACATCCTACAATGAGCAGTTCTTC. Translated: CASRSAGGLTSYNEQFF. The chain links TRBV5-1 to TRBJ2-1; 9 positions match TRBD2. V shed 5 bases, J shed 1 base, and the junction held 10 bases outside the gene matches. The germline gives CDR1 SGHRS, CDR2 YFSETQ. The CDR3 covers 17 residues.

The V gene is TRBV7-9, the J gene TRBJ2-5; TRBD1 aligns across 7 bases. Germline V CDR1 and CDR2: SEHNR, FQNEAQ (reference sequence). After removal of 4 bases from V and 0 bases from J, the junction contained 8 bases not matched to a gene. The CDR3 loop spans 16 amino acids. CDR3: CASSSSGTVNQETQYF. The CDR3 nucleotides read TGTGCCAGCAGCTCCTCCGGGACAGTTAACCAAGAGACCCAGTACTTC.

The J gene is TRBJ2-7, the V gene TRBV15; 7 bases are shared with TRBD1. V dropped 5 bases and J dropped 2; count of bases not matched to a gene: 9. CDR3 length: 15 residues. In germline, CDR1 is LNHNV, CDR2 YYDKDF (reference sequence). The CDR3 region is CATSRTDRDPYEQYF. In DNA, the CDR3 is TGTGCCACCAGCCGCACAGACAGGGATCCCTACGAGCAGTACTTC.

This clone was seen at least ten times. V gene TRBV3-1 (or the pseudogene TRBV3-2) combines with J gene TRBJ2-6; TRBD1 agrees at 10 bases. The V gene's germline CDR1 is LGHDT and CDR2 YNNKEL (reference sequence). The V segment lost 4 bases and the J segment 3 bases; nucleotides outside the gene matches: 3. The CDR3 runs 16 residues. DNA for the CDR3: TGTGCCAGCAGCCTGACAGGGGGCGTTGGGGCCAACGTCCTGACTTTC. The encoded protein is CASSLTGGVGANVLTF.

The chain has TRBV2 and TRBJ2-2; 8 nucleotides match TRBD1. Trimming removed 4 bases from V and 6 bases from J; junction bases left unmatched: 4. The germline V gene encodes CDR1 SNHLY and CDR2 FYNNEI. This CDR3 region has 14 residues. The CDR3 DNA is TGTGCCAGCAGTGCCGACAGGGGATCCGGGGAGCTGTTTTTT. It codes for CASSADRGSGELFF.

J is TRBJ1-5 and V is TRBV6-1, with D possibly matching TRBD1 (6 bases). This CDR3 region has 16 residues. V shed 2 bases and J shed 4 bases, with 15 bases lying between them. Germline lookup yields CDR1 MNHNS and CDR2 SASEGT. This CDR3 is CASSEFGQGTNQPQHF. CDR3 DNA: TGTGCCAGCAGTGAATTTGGGCAGGGGACGAATCAGCCCCAGCATTTT.

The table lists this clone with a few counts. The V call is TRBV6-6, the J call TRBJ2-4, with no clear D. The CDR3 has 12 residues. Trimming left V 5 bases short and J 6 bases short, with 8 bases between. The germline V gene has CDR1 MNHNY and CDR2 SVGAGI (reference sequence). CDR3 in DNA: TGTGCCAGCAGTCCACAGAGAAACATTCAGTACTTC. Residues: CASSPQRNIQYF.

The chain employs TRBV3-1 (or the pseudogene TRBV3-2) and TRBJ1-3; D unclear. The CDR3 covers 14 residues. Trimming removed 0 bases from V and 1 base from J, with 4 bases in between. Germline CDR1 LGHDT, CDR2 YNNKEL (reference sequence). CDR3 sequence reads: CASSQDSSGNTIYF. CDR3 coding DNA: TGTGCCAGCAGCCAAGACAGTTCTGGAAACACCATATATTTT.

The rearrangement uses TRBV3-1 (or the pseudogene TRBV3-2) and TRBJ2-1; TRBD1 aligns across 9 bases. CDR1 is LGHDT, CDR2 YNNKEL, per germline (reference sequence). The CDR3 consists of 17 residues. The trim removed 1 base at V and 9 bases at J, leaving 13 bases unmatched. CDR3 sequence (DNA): TGTGCCAGCAGCCAAGGTGTGGGACAGGGCGGTGTAGGTGAGCAGTTCTTC. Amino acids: CASSQGVGQGGVGEQFF.